This T cell receptor beta chain was profiled in a study of blood T cell repertoires in COVID-19. Study-level background: The United States, Italy and Spain were the sources of the acute and convalescent COVID-19 samples.

Germline lookup yields CDR1 SGHAT and CDR2 FQNNGV. Trimming took 4 bases from V and 5 from J, leaving 9 bases between them. The CDR3 length is 12 residues. Original processing notes: Estimation of nucleated cell counts was performed using reference gene primer amplification. Using immunoSEQ multiplex PCR, the repertoire was profiled, and TCRdb retains in-frame clones only, with some absent. D and trimming come from the DNA, and the V and J calls and clone size come from that table. The sample consists of 200,000 or so clones, about 83% of them appearing once. Participants came from under 30 US areas, aged roughly 18 to 90 years. A COVID-19 case had been met by exposed participants during the 2 weeks before study entry.

This TCR was recovered from a woman aged 45-60 years who had been exposed to COVID-19. What was sequenced was PBMCs or T cells enriched from blood (not recorded which). The genes are TRBV11-2 and TRBJ2-7; the D gene is possibly TRBD1 (6 bases). CDR3 sequence reads: CASSSQGNEQYF. In DNA form, the CDR3 reads TGTGCCAGCAGCTCGCAGGGGAACGAGCAGTACTTC. Full variable domain (outside the CDR3, taken from reference TRBV11-2 and TRBJ2-7): EAGVAQSPRYKIIEKRQSVAFWCNPISGHATLYWYQQILGQGPKLLIQFQNNGVVDDSQLPKDRFSAERLKGVDSTLKIQPAKLEDSAVYLCASSSQGNEQYFGPGTRLTVT.